The rows below give T cell receptor beta chains drawn from one sample of a study of cytotoxic CD8 clonotypes in ibrutinib-treated CLL. Data came from immunoSEQ multiplex PCR; TCRdb stores just in-frame clones and leaves some out. Here the sample spans about 57,000 clones, around 55% being singletons. Sequences were derived from PBMCs, sampled after 24 months of ibrutinib treatment. These receptors originate from a human donor with chronic lymphocytic leukemia. The conserved cysteine and the conserved F or W are not part of the CDR3 here. The order of the fields is V gene, D gene, J gene, CDR3 protein. The D gene is left open where the match is weak.

>TRBV5-1|NA|TRBJ2-7
ASSYAAGEQY
>TRBV19|NA|TRBJ2-1
ASSDDRAPTMRQF
>TRBV19|NA|TRBJ2-7
ASSALDSYEQY
>TRBV27|TRBD1|TRBJ1-2
ASSPQATGVSGYT
>TRBV2|TRBD1|TRBJ1-6
ASSLRDRDSPLH
>TRBV7-2|NA|TRBJ1-5
ASSLEPYQPQH
>TRBV6-5|TRBD1|TRBJ1-1
ASSATGGTEAF
>TRBV19|NA|TRBJ1-2
ASSIGSGRTNYGYT
>TRBV7-9|TRBD1|TRBJ1-4
ASSRTGEKLF
>TRBV18|NA|TRBJ2-7
ASAGLLYEQY
>TRBV10-3|NA|TRBJ1-1
AISSPIGRRTEAF
>TRBV5-1|NA|TRBJ1-2
ASSLDQTGYGYT
>TRBV6-6|NA|TRBJ2-3
ASWKVGADTQY
>TRBV29-1|TRBD2|TRBJ2-5
SVSSGRAKTQY
>TRBV7-2|NA|TRBJ2-5
ASSQIVGGGTQY
>TRBV28|NA|TRBJ1-2
ASRPPQIDGYT